The T cell receptor beta chain described here comes from a study of blood T cell repertoires in COVID-19. For the study at large: The United States, Italy and Spain supplied acute and convalescent COVID-19 samples. PBMCs, B-cell-depleted T cells, or T cells were the source of the cDNA or gDNA that made up the material.

As originally analysed: Amplified reference gene primers provided the basis for estimating nucleated cell counts. Using immunoSEQ multiplex PCR, the repertoire was profiled, and TCRdb retains in-frame clones only, with some absent. That table is the source of V, J and clone size, and D and trimming were worked out from the DNA. The table records some 300,000 clones, approximately 86% of them present only once. The V gene's germline CDR1 is MGHRA and CDR2 YSYEKL. The junction had 5 bases not matched to a gene; V was cut back by 2 bases and J by 6 bases. This CDR3 region has 15 residues. Enrollment of patients from Seattle took place during active infection, with longitudinal follow-up.

The chain couples TRBV4-1 to TRBJ2-2; 8 nucleotides agree with TRBD1. This TCR derives from a woman in her 70s with COVID-19, enrolled during active disease. The material sequenced was peripheral blood. The chain's CDR3 is CASSQRQGIAGELFF. The CDR3 nucleotides are TGCGCCAGCAGCCAAAGACAGGGGATCGCCGGGGAGCTGTTTTTT.